The entry that follows covers one T cell receptor (beta chain) sequence. Its antigen is still unknown. The CDR3 consists of 15 residues. Germline V gene data show CDR1 as MNHEY and CDR2 as SVGAGI. Germline trimming cut 10 bases from V and 4 bases from J; bases unmatched to any gene: 13. The data derive from a study of T cell responses to AZD1222 COVID-19 vaccine. Study-wide points: The number of AZD1222 recipients seropositive at baseline was only five or six.

The table came from immunoSEQ multiplex PCR; TCRdb's copy has only in-frame clones and leaves some out. The sample includes under 200,000 clones, 85% to 95% seen only once; the top ten take approximately 4.8%. The TCR comes from an adult in good health. This rearrangement joins TRBV6-5 to TRBJ1-5, with 7 bases that match TRBD1. Sequenced here: peripheral blood, sampled on day 0 of AZD1222 vaccination. Here the CDR3 reads CATTRETGTNQPQHF. In DNA form, the CDR3 reads TGTGCCACCACTAGGGAGACAGGGACTAATCAGCCCCAGCATTTT.